This T cell receptor beta chain is drawn from a study of molecular identifiers for immune sequencing clone quantification. This CDR3 region has 14 residues. CDR1 and CDR2 from the germline V gene are MNHEY and SMNVEV (reference sequence). Trimming at V came to 1 base and at J to 2 bases, leaving 2 bases not matched to a gene. Naive CD8 T cells were picked out by sorting for CD8+CD4-CCR7+CD45RA+. Making the bulk TCR libraries relied on previously described methods and listed TCR primers. TCRdb used MiXCR to reprocess the PCR reads, holding one entry per CDR3 protein. The sample includes some 100,000 distinct CDR3 sequences, over 30% of them seen just once. This clonotype was detected ten times or more.

The chain couples TRBV27 to TRBJ2-7; 7 nucleotides line up with TRBD2. Sequencing used naive CD8+ T cells from blood, with Jurkat cell RNA spiked in. The subset denotes: FACS-sorted CD8+CD4-CCR7+CD45RA+ naive T cells. The origin of this receptor is a human donor in good health. Some libraries in this study had Jurkat cell RNA spiked in. The chain's CDR3 is CASSLYAGAYEQYF. CDR3 in DNA: TGTGCCAGCAGTTTATATGCGGGAGCCTACGAGCAGTACTTC.